The 8 T cell receptor beta chains below all came from one sample that was sequenced in a study of T cells after somatic rescue of genetic block. Libraries were prepared by immunoSEQ multiplex PCR; TCRdb keeps only in-frame clonotypes and omits some of them. The sample has 10,000 to 15,000 clones; around 74% are singletons. Sequencing input: peripheral blood mononuclear cells (PBMCs). The receptor source for this set is a boy aged 10-17 years.

The gene calls are TRBV27 and TRBJ2-7; 9 bases agree with TRBD1. Germline V gene lookup returns CDR1 MNHEY and CDR2 SMNVEV (reference sequence). V was clipped by 5 bases and J by 1 base; unmatched bases: 6. This CDR3 contains 15 residues. CDR3 bases: TGTGCCAGCAGTCCCTGGACAGGGGTTTCCTACGAGCAGTACTTC. Translated: CASSPWTGVSYEQYF.

The genes are TRBV25-1 and TRBJ2-3, with D unresolved. Between the trimmed V and J ends, which lost 6 bases and 1 base, there was a span of 14 bases. CDR1 and CDR2 (germline): MGHDK, SYGVNS. This CDR3 has 15 residues. The CDR3 spells CASRQAALGTDTQYF. Here the CDR3 DNA reads TGTGCCAGCAGGCAGGCAGCGCTCGGCACAGATACGCAGTATTTT. Variable domain in full (rest from reference TRBV25-1 and TRBJ2-3): EADIYQTPRYLVIGTGKKITLECSQTMGHDKMYWYQQDPGMELHLIHYSYGVNSTEKGDLSSESTVSRIRTEHFPLTLESARPSHTSQYLCASRQAALGTDTQYFGPGTRLTVL.

In its sample, this clone was seen once. The rearrangement links TRBV5-1 to TRBJ2-7; D gene unclear. Trimming shortened V by 0 bases and J by 1 base, and 11 bases separated the two germline ends. The CDR3 loop spans 15 amino acids. The germline V gene has CDR1 SGHRS and CDR2 YFSETQ. CDR3 DNA sequence: TGCGCCAGCAGCTTGGGTACCGGTCTTTCCTACGAGCAGTACTTC. It specifies CASSLGTGLSYEQYF. The full variable domain, rest sourced from reference TRBV5-1 and TRBJ2-7, is KAGVTQTPRYLIKTRGQQVTLSCSPISGHRSVSWYQQTPGQGLQFLFEYFSETQRNKGNFPGRFSGRQFSNSRSEMNVSTLELGDSALYLCASSLGTGLSYEQYFGPGTRLTVT.

Note on this clone: An end of the junction differs from the germline gene, which may be a read error. CDR3 DNA: TGCACCAGCAGCCCGGACAGGGGAAGGGAGACCCAGTACTTC. Translated: CTSSPDRGRETQYF. The chain is built from TRBV5-1 and TRBJ2-5, with 9 bases matching TRBD1. The CDR3 is 14 residues long. CDR1 and CDR2 (germline): SGHRS, YFSETQ.

The chain carries TRBV7-8 and TRBJ2-7; a weak D match, TRBD2 (7 bases). The CDR3 is made up of 14 amino acids. Trimming removed 1 base from V and 3 bases from J, with 10 bases in between. Germline CDR1 reads SGHVS; CDR2 reads FQNEAQ. CDR3 bases: TGTGCCAGCAGCTTAGGGGGGGGCCTCTACGAGCAGTACTTC. Encoded protein: CASSLGGGLYEQYF. The full variable domain, in which reference TRBV7-8 and TRBJ2-7 provide the parts outside the CDR3, is GAGVSQSPRYKVAKRGQDVALRCDPISGHVSLFWYQQALGQGPEFLTYFQNEAQLDKSGLPSDRFFAERPEGSVSTLKIQRTQQEDSAVYLCASSLGGGLYEQYFGPGTRLTVT.

The CDR3 region is CASSPLWGTVQPQHF. Written as DNA, the CDR3 is TGTGCCAGCAGTCCCCTTTGGGGGACCGTTCAGCCCCAGCATTTT. The chain joins TRBV28 to TRBJ1-5; possibly TRBD1 for D (5 bases). V dropped 5 bases and J dropped 6 bases, with 17 bases sitting between them. The CDR3 extends over 15 amino acids. The germline gives CDR1 MDHEN, CDR2 SYDVKM.

The V call is TRBV10-3, the J call TRBJ1-6; D may be TRBD1 (6 bases). Germline lookup yields CDR1 ENHRY and CDR2 SYGVKD. Trimming left V 10 bases short and J 6 bases short, with 10 bases between. The CDR3 runs to 12 residues. The CDR3 loop reads CATEGVNSPLHF. CDR3 coding DNA: TGTGCCACCGAGGGGGTTAATTCACCCCTCCACTTT.

The chain couples TRBV5-1 to TRBJ2-3, with TRBD2 identical over 13 bases. Germline V gives CDR1 SGHRS, CDR2 YFSETQ. J was trimmed by 6 bases and V by 7 bases; bases with no gene match: 17. CDR3 length: 18 amino acids. In DNA, the CDR3 is TGCGCCAGCTCAGGACTAGCGGGGGCCCCTACCCGTTCGGATACGCAGTATTTT. This translates into CASSGLAGAPTRSDTQYF. Full variable domain (rest looked up from reference TRBV5-1 and TRBJ2-3): KAGVTQTPRYLIKTRGQQVTLSCSPISGHRSVSWYQQTPGQGLQFLFEYFSETQRNKGNFPGRFSGRQFSNSRSEMNVSTLELGDSALYLCASSGLAGAPTRSDTQYFGPGTRLTVL.